One sample yielded the 3 T cell receptor beta chains listed below, sequenced in a study of blood T cell repertoires in COVID-19. The table came from immunoSEQ multiplex PCR; TCRdb's copy has only in-frame clones and leaves some out. The sample holds 150,000 to 190,000 clones; around four fifths are singletons and the top ten take approximately 3.7%. The sequenced sample consisted of peripheral blood. The receptors shown here come from a woman older than 75 with acute or convalescent COVID-19.

The chain employs TRBV5-1 and TRBJ2-2, with TRBD2 as a possible D gene (5 bases). Per germline, CDR1 SGHRS and CDR2 YFSETQ. Trimming removed 4 bases from V and 3 bases from J, with 16 bases in between. The CDR3 spans 16 residues. In nucleotides, the CDR3 is TGCGCCAGCAGCAATGACCGTGGACTTGACACCGGGGAGCTGTTTTTT. Amino acids: CASSNDRGLDTGELFF.

The chain links TRBV7-6 to TRBJ2-3; D is perhaps TRBD2 (5 bases). In germline, CDR1 is SGHVS, CDR2 FNYEAQ. This CDR3 spans 15 amino acids. Trimming cost V 5 bases and J 6 bases, with 18 bases left between them. CDR3: CASSPPAGTTDTQYF. The CDR3 region has the DNA TGTGCCAGCAGCCCCCCCGCGGGCACGACGGATACGCAGTATTTT.

This chain links TRBV19 with TRBJ1-3, with 8 bases fitting TRBD1. V trimming: 10 bases; J trimming: 0 bases; junction bases outside the gene matches: 11. Germline V gene sequence: CDR1 LNHDA, CDR2 SQIVND (reference sequence). This CDR3 contains 16 residues. CDR3 DNA sequence: TGTGCCACCAACGCCCGGACAGGGACCTCTGGAAACACCATATATTTT. Protein product: CATNARTGTSGNTIYF.